This TCR beta chain came from a study of shared clonotypes between healthy human individuals. Looking at the study overall: Every donor yielded three CD4 naive, three CD4 memory, two CD8 naive and one CD8 memory plate.

CDR1 and CDR2 (germline): MRHNA, SNTAGT. Losses at the gene ends were 6 bases for V and 1 base for J; bases not matched to a gene: 1. The CDR3 totals 13 residues. Worth noting for this clone: The antigen remains undetermined.

General observations from the study: Sharing across a few donors was seen in 4.5% to 5.5% of naive CD4 clonotypes. Clonotype sharing among the donors was expected to vary with sequencing depth. Some clonotypes were shared by all four sorted-subset donors, while others were not shared. The non-shared ones had lower generation probabilities than the shared ones.

This table comes from immunoSEQ multiplex PCR, and its TCRdb copy is limited to in-frame clones, with some not included. The sample holds some 2,100,000 clones, approximately 94% seen once. The receptor comes from a man aged 18 to 35 in good health. The specimen sequenced was naive CD4+ T cells sorted from blood. As for subset: CD45RA+ positively selected. V gene TRBV6-4 combines with J gene TRBJ2-3, with 7 bases that match TRBD2. The CDR3 nucleotides are TGTGCCAGCAGAAGCGGGGGCACAGATACGCAGTATTTT. Translated: CASRSGGTDTQYF.